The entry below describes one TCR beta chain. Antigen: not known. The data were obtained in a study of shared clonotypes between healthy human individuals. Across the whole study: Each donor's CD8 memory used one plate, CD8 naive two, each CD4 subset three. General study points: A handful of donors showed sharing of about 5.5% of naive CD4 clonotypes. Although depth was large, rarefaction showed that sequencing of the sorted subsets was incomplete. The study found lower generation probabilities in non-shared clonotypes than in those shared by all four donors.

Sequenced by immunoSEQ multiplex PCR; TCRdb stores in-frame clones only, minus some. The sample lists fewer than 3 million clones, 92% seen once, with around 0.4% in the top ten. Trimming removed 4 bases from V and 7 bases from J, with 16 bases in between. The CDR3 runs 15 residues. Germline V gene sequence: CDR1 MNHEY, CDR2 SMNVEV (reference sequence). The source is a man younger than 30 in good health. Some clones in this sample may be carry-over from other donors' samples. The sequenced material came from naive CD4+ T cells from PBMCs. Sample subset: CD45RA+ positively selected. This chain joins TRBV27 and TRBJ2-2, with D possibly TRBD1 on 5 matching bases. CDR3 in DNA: TGTGCCAGCAGTTCCCGGGCCCTGGGGCACGGGGAGCTGTTTTTT. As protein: CASSSRALGHGELFF.